This TCR beta chain was identified during a study of T cell responses to AZD1222 COVID-19 vaccine. This clone showed up just once. Clones were read by immunoSEQ multiplex PCR, and TCRdb kept only the in-frame ones, dropping some. The sample consists of tens of thousands of clones, about 85% of them appearing once. The TCR sequence derives from an adult in good health. The material sequenced was peripheral blood, taken on day 0 of AZD1222 vaccination.

CDR3 DNA: TGTGCCAGCAGCCACCCCGGGGTGGGGACGGGGGCACATGGCTACACCTTC. This sequence encodes CASSHPGVGTGAHGYTF. The V and J genes are TRBV3-1 (or the pseudogene TRBV3-2) and TRBJ1-2; possible D gene TRBD1, 6 bases. The CDR3 contains 17 residues. Germline V lookup: CDR1 LGHDT, CDR2 YNNKEL (reference sequence). Trimming pared 3 bases from V and 6 bases from J, leaving 23 bases between.